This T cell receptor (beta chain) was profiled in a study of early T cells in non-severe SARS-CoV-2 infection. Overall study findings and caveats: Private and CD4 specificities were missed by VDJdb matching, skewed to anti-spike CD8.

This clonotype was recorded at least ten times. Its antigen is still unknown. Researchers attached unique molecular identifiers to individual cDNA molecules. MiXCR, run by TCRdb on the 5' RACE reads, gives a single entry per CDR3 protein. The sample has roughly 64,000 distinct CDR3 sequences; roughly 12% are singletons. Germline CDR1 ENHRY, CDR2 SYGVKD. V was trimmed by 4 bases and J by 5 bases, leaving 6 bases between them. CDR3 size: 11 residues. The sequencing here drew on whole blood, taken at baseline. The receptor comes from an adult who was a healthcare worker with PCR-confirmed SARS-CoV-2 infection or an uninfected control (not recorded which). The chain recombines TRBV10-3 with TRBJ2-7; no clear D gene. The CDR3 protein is CAISGTDEQYF. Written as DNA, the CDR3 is TGTGCCATCAGTGGCACGGACGAGCAGTACTTC.